The rows below give T cell receptor beta chains drawn from one sample of a study of blood T cell repertoires in COVID-19. Assay used: immunoSEQ multiplex PCR; TCRdb lists only in-frame clones, some missing. The sample lists approximately 300,000 clones, nearly 90% occurring once. Sample: peripheral blood. The receptor set was obtained from a woman under 40 with COVID-19, enrolled during active disease. The CDR3 runs from the conserved cysteine through the conserved F or W. Fields, in order: V gene, D gene, J gene, clone size, CDR3 protein, CDR3 DNA. D genes are given only for firm matches. Not every row has a clone size; where given, it reads once, few, many or a size class.

TRBV18	-	TRBJ1-1	-	CASSPQAGWNTEAFF	TGTGCCAGCTCACCACAAGCAGGGTGGAACACTGAAGCTTTCTTT
TRBV7-8	-	TRBJ1-4	-	CASSLDQGVYEKLFF	TGTGCCAGCAGCTTGGACCAGGGTGTTTATGAAAAACTGTTTTTT
TRBV7-9	TRBD1	TRBJ1-2	-	CASSSDRGRSISYTF	TGTGCCAGCAGCTCGGACAGGGGGCGATCTATTAGCTACACCTTC
TRBV11-3	-	TRBJ2-2	-	CASSSRNRPPWAGELFF	TGTGCCAGCAGCTCGAGGAACAGGCCTCCGTGGGCCGGGGAGCTGTTTTTT
TRBV6-5	-	TRBJ1-2	-	CASYRGLYGYTF	TGTGCCAGCTATAGGGGACTATATGGCTACACCTTC
TRBV9	-	TRBJ2-7	-	CASSGGTWDHEQYF	TGTGCCAGCAGCGGCGGGACCTGGGACCACGAGCAGTACTTC
TRBV11-3	-	TRBJ2-3	-	CASSWGLAASTDTQYF	TGTGCCAGCAGCTGGGGGCTAGCGGCTAGCACAGATACGCAGTATTTT
TRBV27	TRBD1	TRBJ1-1	-	CASSFGQGVTEAFF	TGTGCCAGCAGTTTCGGACAGGGCGTCACTGAAGCTTTCTTT
TRBV5-8	TRBD2	TRBJ2-5	-	CASSSGLAGEETQYF	TGTGCCAGCAGCTCTGGACTAGCGGGGGAAGAGACCCAGTACTTC
TRBV5-1	TRBD2	TRBJ2-3	-	CASSPQRLAPADTQYF	TGCGCCAGCAGCCCGCAAAGACTAGCGCCGGCAGATACGCAGTATTTT
TRBV5-1	-	TRBJ2-5	-	CASSLEQIQETQYF	TGCGCCAGCAGCTTGGAACAGATCCAAGAGACCCAGTACTTC
TRBV15	TRBD2	TRBJ2-3	-	CATSRMGNSGDTQYF	TGTGCCACCAGCAGAATGGGTAATAGCGGGGATACGCAGTATTTT
TRBV7-9	-	TRBJ1-4	-	CASSSDQRGEKLFF	TGTGCCAGCAGCTCGGACCAGCGAGGGGAAAAACTGTTTTTT
TRBV6-2/TRBV6-3	TRBD2	TRBJ2-3	-	CASSFGLAGSRTDTQYF	TGTGCCAGCAGTTTTGGACTAGCGGGGAGTAGAACAGATACGCAGTATTTT
TRBV9	-	TRBJ1-3	-	CASSVASSGNTIYF	TGTGCCAGCAGCGTAGCCAGCTCTGGAAACACCATATATTTT
TRBV5-6	-	TRBJ1-5	-	CASSFFGDINQPQHF	TGTGCCAGCAGCTTCTTCGGGGACATCAATCAGCCCCAGCATTTT
TRBV9	TRBD2	TRBJ2-3	-	CASSRGLADEDTQYF	TGTGCCAGCAGCCGAGGACTAGCGGACGAAGATACGCAGTATTTT
TRBV9	-	TRBJ1-1	-	CASSVDLANTEAFF	TGTGCCAGCAGCGTAGATCTGGCGAACACTGAAGCTTTCTTT
TRBV28	-	TRBJ1-1	-	CASSRGRTNTEAFF	TGTGCCAGCAGTCGGGGGAGGACGAACACTGAAGCTTTCTTT
TRBV5-4	-	TRBJ1-1	-	CASSLLFSTEAFF	TGTGCCAGCAGCTTGCTTTTTTCCACTGAAGCTTTCTTT
TRBV7-2	TRBD1	TRBJ2-5	-	CASSLVGQGQETQYF	TGTGCCAGCAGCTTAGTGGGACAGGGCCAAGAGACCCAGTACTTC
TRBV6-6	-	TRBJ2-5	-	CASTTGQGETQYF	TGTGCCAGCACGACAGGCCAGGGAGAGACCCAGTACTTC
TRBV4-1	-	TRBJ1-3	-	CASSQLYGNTIYF	TGCGCCAGCAGCCAACTCTATGGAAACACCATATATTTT
TRBV7-2	TRBD2	TRBJ2-2	-	CASSLGLAGNTGELFF	TGTGCCAGCAGCTTAGGACTAGCGGGAAACACCGGGGAGCTGTTTTTT
TRBV10-1	TRBD1	TRBJ1-2	-	CASSESGTGGLRIGIGDYGYTF	TGCGCCAGCAGTGAGTCGGGGACAGGGGGCCTTAGGATCGGTATTGGGGACTATGGCTACACCTTC
TRBV11-3	-	TRBJ2-2	-	CASSLKWEVDTGELFF	TGTGCCAGCAGTCTGAAATGGGAGGTGGACACCGGGGAGCTGTTTTTT
TRBV4-2	TRBD2	TRBJ2-1	few	CASSQENGGSDEQFF	TGTGCCAGCAGCCAAGAGAACGGGGGGAGCGATGAGCAGTTCTTC
TRBV11-2	-	TRBJ1-1	-	CASSNFLGGTEAFF	TGTGCCAGCAGTAATTTCTTAGGAGGGACTGAAGCTTTCTTT
TRBV5-1	-	TRBJ2-2	-	CASSLRQRANTGELFF	TGCGCCAGCAGCCTCCGACAGAGAGCGAACACCGGGGAGCTGTTTTTT
TRBV2	-	TRBJ1-4	-	CASRAGPTTNEKLFF	TGTGCCAGCAGGGCAGGGCCAACAACTAATGAAAAACTGTTTTTT
TRBV19	-	TRBJ1-1	-	CASSTPGAVMNTEAFF	TGTGCCAGTAGTACCCCAGGGGCGGTAATGAACACTGAAGCTTTCTTT
TRBV7-8	-	TRBJ2-3	once	CASSLRTQGPNTDTQYF	TGTGCCAGCAGCTTAAGAACCCAGGGGCCTAACACAGATACGCAGTATTTT
TRBV19	-	TRBJ1-2	-	CASSIVALDGYTF	TGTGCCAGTAGTATAGTAGCCTTAGATGGCTACACCTTC
TRBV29-1	TRBD1	TRBJ1-1	-	CSVAGTVTSNTEAFF	TGCAGCGTCGCCGGGACAGTCACGTCCAACACTGAAGCTTTCTTT
TRBV19	-	TRBJ2-2	-	CASSINAGIRSNTGELFF	TGTGCCAGTAGTATTAACGCAGGGATTAGATCGAACACCGGGGAGCTGTTTTTT
TRBV14	TRBD1	TRBJ1-2	-	CASSQNRDSRGYTF	TGTGCCAGCAGCCAAAACCGGGACAGTAGGGGCTACACCTTC
TRBV5-1	TRBD1	TRBJ1-4	many	CASSWGDRTNEKLFF	TGCGCCAGCAGCTGGGGGGACAGAACTAATGAAAAACTGTTTTTT
TRBV11-2	-	TRBJ2-1	-	CASSLGSRASYNEQFF	TGTGCCAGCAGCCTAGGTTCCCGAGCCTCCTACAATGAGCAGTTCTTC
TRBV19	TRBD1	TRBJ1-1	few	CASVDRMFEAFF	TGTGCCAGCGTGGACAGGATGTTTGAAGCTTTCTTT
TRBV2	TRBD1	TRBJ1-6	few	CASSGQGGRQSPLHF	TGTGCCAGCAGTGGACAGGGTGGAAGGCAGTCACCCCTCCACTTT
TRBV19	-	TRBJ1-1	-	CASSTRTRGTGEAFF	TGTGCCAGTAGTACCAGGACAAGGGGTACTGGTGAAGCTTTCTTT
TRBV5-1	-	TRBJ1-4	-	CASSLAGDEKLFF	TGCGCCAGCAGCTTGGCCGGGGATGAAAAACTGTTTTTT
TRBV7-2	TRBD2	TRBJ2-5	-	CASSTRLASETQYF	TGTGCCAGCAGCACCCGACTAGCGAGTGAGACCCAGTACTTC
TRBV7-9	TRBD1	TRBJ2-7	-	CASSLGTGSSYEQYF	TGTGCCAGCAGCCTCGGGACAGGGAGCTCCTACGAGCAGTACTTC
TRBV3-1/TRBV3-2	-	TRBJ2-3	-	CASSQGNYNTDTQYF	TGTGCCAGCAGCCAAGGGAACTATAACACAGATACGCAGTATTTT